The entry below describes one T cell receptor (beta chain). Reverse transcription of about 0.5 to 1 ug RNA was carried out with random hexamers. Amplification of TCR beta CDR3 was carried out by immunoSEQ multiplex PCR, which covered 54 Vbeta and 13 Jbeta segments. A single record per CDR3 protein comes from TCRdb applying MiXCR to the immunoSEQ multiplex PCR reads. The repertoire holds approximately 120,000 distinct CDR3 sequences, with around 90% as singletons. The sample is drawn from a study of CD8 T cells in Susac syndrome. TEMRA cells were FACS-enriched, unlike CD8+ and CD4+ T cells, which were negatively isolated. CDR3 length equals 14 residues. V was trimmed by 5 bases and J by 8 bases, leaving 16 bases between them.

Sequences were obtained from CD4+ T cells from PBMCs. The rearrangement joins TRBV12-3 or TRBV12-4 to TRBJ2-4; D remains unclear. The TCR sequence derives from a human donor in good health. The CDR3 DNA reads TGTGCCAGCAGTCCTTCAAAGAATACTTACATTCAGTACTTC. This gives the protein CASSPSKNTYIQYF.